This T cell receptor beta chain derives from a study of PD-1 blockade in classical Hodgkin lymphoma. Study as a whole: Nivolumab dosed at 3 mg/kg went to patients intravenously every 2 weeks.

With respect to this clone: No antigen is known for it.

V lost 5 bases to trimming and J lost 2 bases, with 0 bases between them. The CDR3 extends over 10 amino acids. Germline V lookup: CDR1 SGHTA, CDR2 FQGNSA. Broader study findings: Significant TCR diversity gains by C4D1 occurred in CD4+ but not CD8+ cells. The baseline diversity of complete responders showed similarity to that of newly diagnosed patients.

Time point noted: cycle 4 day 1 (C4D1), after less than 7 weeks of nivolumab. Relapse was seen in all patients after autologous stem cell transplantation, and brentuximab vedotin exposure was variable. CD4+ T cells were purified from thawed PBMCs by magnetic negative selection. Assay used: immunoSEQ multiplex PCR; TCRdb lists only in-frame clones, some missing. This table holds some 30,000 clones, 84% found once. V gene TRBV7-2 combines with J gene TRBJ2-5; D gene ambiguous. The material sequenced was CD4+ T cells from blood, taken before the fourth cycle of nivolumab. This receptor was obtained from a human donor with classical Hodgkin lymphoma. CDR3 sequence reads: CASSQETQYF. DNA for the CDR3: TGTGCCAGCAGCCAAGAGACCCAGTACTTC.